This T cell receptor beta chain was identified during a study of T cells after yellow fever vaccination. V trimming: 5 bases; J trimming: 3 bases; junction bases outside the gene matches: 9. There are 15 residues in the CDR3. Looked up from germline, CDR1 is SGHVS and CDR2 is FQNEAQ. This clonotype was seen at least ten times. MiXCR was run by TCRdb on the 5' RACE reads, yielding one entry per CDR3 protein. The sample consists of about 58,000 distinct CDR3 sequences, about 6.6% of them appearing once. The rearrangement uses TRBV7-8 and TRBJ2-7; 8 bases are a match to TRBD2. Sample: CD8+ T cells sorted from PBMCs, taken on the day of the first yellow fever vaccination. The source is a man between 18 and 29 years old who received the YFV17D yellow fever vaccine. The CDR3 DNA sequence: TGTGCCAGCAGCCGCCCGAGAAGCGGGGGCTACGAGCAGTACTTC. This encodes CASSRPRSGGYEQYF.